These T cell receptor beta chains were read from a single sample in a study of chemoradiotherapy in HPV16-positive cancers. TCRdb's table, derived via immunoSEQ multiplex PCR, lists solely in-frame clones and lacks some. The sample lists 30,000 to 35,000 clones; nearly 90% were seen once. The material sequenced was blood, taken from a patient who underwent chemoradiotherapy. The receptors originated from a human donor with HPV-associated anogenital cancer. CDR3s include the opening cysteine and the closing phenylalanine or tryptophan. The order of the fields is D gene, V gene, clone size, J gene, CDR3 DNA, CDR3 protein. D genes are given only for firm matches. Clone size appears in some rows only: once, few, many, or a class for an expanded clone.

-,TRBV7-2,-,TRBJ1-5,TGTGCCAGCAGCTTAGCGATGGGGGGGACCCAGCATTTT,CASSLAMGGTQHF
-,TRBV6-1,-,TRBJ2-5,TGTGCCAGCAGTGAAGTCGGGGACCTCGGTACCCAGTACTTC,CASSEVGDLGTQYF
-,TRBV4-1,once,TRBJ2-1,TGCGCCAGCAGCGACCCCTTATCACGATTCGAGCAGTTCTTC,CASSDPLSRFEQFF
TRBD2,TRBV2,once,TRBJ2-7,TGTGCCAGCCAGGGACTAGCGGGGACCTACGAGCAGTACTTC,CASQGLAGTYEQYF
TRBD2,TRBV5-4,-,TRBJ2-1,TGTGCCACCGGCTCCCCGGGGCGGGAGGGCAATGAGCAGTTCTTC,CATGSPGREGNEQFF
TRBD1,TRBV19,few,TRBJ1-3,TGTGCCAGTAGTGTCAGGGGGCGCGGAAACACCATATATTTT,CASSVRGRGNTIYF
TRBD2,TRBV6-6,-,TRBJ2-3,TGTGCCAGCAGCCCGGGACTAGCGGGAGGAACAGATACGCAGTATTTT,CASSPGLAGGTDTQYF
-,TRBV6-6,-,TRBJ2-1,TGTGCCAGCAGCTCACTTGAGGGGCGGGGTGAGCAGTTCTTC,CASSSLEGRGEQFF
-,TRBV30,-,TRBJ2-1,TGTGCCTGGAGTTTGGGTGGGAGCGGCAATGAGCAGTTCTTC,CAWSLGGSGNEQFF
TRBD1,TRBV6-1,-,TRBJ1-5,TGTGCCAGCAGTGAAATGGGAGGGACAGGAGGCAATCAGCCCCAGCATTTT,CASSEMGGTGGNQPQHF
-,TRBV7-2,-,TRBJ2-7,TGTGCCAGCAGCTTGTCCGGGACTTCCTACGAGCAGTACTTC,CASSLSGTSYEQYF
-,TRBV7-6,few,TRBJ1-2,TGTGCCAGCAGCTTAATTAAAACCGGGACGGGCTATGGCTACACCTTC,CASSLIKTGTGYGYTF
TRBD1,TRBV12-5,-,TRBJ1-2,TGTGCTAGTGGTTTGGGGGACAGGGAAGGCTATGGCTACACCTTC,CASGLGDREGYGYTF
-,TRBV30,once,TRBJ1-5,TGTGCCTGGAGTGTTTGGACCGTCAATCAGCCCCAGCATTTT,CAWSVWTVNQPQHF
-,TRBV5-4,-,TRBJ1-2,TGTGCCAGCAGCTTGAGGAACAGGGAAATCTATGGCTACACCTTC,CASSLRNREIYGYTF
-,TRBV21-1,-,TRBJ1-1,TGTGCCAGCAGCATCAACCTTGGGGAGGGAGGAAGGTCGATGAACACTGAAGCTTTCTTT,CASSINLGEGGRSMNTEAFF
-,TRBV29-1,few,TRBJ2-3,TGCAGCGTTGGGGTGGATAGCACAGATACGCAGTATTTT,CSVGVDSTDTQYF
TRBD1,TRBV10-3,-,TRBJ1-2,TGTGCCATCAGTGAGACAGGGGACGGCTACACCTTC,CAISETGDGYTF
TRBD1,TRBV2,-,TRBJ2-5,TGTGCCAGCAGTGGATCCGGGACAGGGGGGGAGACCCAGTACTTC,CASSGSGTGGETQYF
TRBD1,TRBV7-2,-,TRBJ1-2,TGTGCCAGCAGCTTAAGGACAGGGCTTATGGTTAACTATGGCTACACCTTC,CASSLRTGLMVNYGYTF
TRBD2,TRBV5-1,-,TRBJ2-1,TGCGCCAGCAGCTCTCAACTAGCGGACCTCGAGGAGCAGTTCTTC,CASSSQLADLEEQFF
TRBD2,TRBV9,-,TRBJ2-5,TGTGCCAGCAGCGCCTTGGGCGGGGGACAAGAGACCCAGTACTTC,CASSALGGGQETQYF
-,TRBV5-5,-,TRBJ1-6,TGTGCCAGCAGCTTAGCGCCTACAGGGACGGATTCACCCCTCCACTTT,CASSLAPTGTDSPLHF
-,TRBV7-2,-,TRBJ1-1,TGTGCCAGCAGCTTAGACAGGTCGAACACTGAAGCTTTCTTT,CASSLDRSNTEAFF
TRBD2,TRBV5-1,-,TRBJ2-4,TGCGCCAGCAGCTTGTCGGGGGGAGATGCCAAAAACATTCAGTACTTC,CASSLSGGDAKNIQYF
-,TRBV19,-,TRBJ1-3,TGTGCCAGTACCCAAATGGGGGGGACTGCTGGAAACACCATATATTTT,CASTQMGGTAGNTIYF
-,TRBV6-1,once,TRBJ2-1,TGTGCCAGCACCGACCTTGACAACTACAATGAGCAGTTCTTC,CASTDLDNYNEQFF
-,TRBV30,once,TRBJ1-1,TGTGCCTGGAGCCTCCGGCCTGGGACTGAAGCTTTCTTT,CAWSLRPGTEAFF
-,TRBV13,-,TRBJ1-1,TGTGCCAGCAGCGCACGGGGGGTAGTAACTGAAGCTTTCTTT,CASSARGVVTEAFF
-,TRBV5-5,-,TRBJ2-1,TGTGCCAGCATCCATACGAGTTCTCGAGATGAGCAGTTCTTC,CASIHTSSRDEQFF
-,TRBV4-2,-,TRBJ1-5,TGTGCCAGCAGCCCACGGGGGGCGAATAGCAATCAGCCCCAGCATTTT,CASSPRGANSNQPQHF
-,TRBV5-4,-,TRBJ2-1,TGTGCCAGCAGCCAGACCGGGAGTAATCTCTACAATGAGCAGTTCTTC,CASSQTGSNLYNEQFF
-,TRBV9,-,TRBJ2-6,TGTGCCAGCAGCTTTCAGGGCTCTGGGGCCAACGTCCTGACTTTC,CASSFQGSGANVLTF
-,TRBV27,-,TRBJ2-4,TGTGCCAGCTCCTTGGGCAGGAGAAACATTCAGTACTTC,CASSLGRRNIQYF
-,TRBV25-1,-,TRBJ2-1,TGTGCCAGCAGTCGCCCGGCGGGCTCCGATTCCTACAATGAGCAGTTCTTC,CASSRPAGSDSYNEQFF
-,TRBV4-2,-,TRBJ1-1,TGTGCCAGCAGCCAAGATGCATCCATGAACACTGAAGCTTTCTTT,CASSQDASMNTEAFF
TRBD2,TRBV6-5,-,TRBJ2-1,TGTGCCAGCAGTCGACTAGCGGGGGGCATCAATGAGCAGTTCTTC,CASSRLAGGINEQFF
-,TRBV6-5,-,TRBJ1-1,TGTGCCAGCAGTTACTATTACGCAGGGGACACTGAAGCTTTCTTT,CASSYYYAGDTEAFF
-,TRBV18,-,TRBJ1-5,TGTGCCAGCTCGGGGCAGGCAAATCAGCCCCAGCATTTT,CASSGQANQPQHF
-,TRBV6-6,-,TRBJ2-2,TGTGCCAGCCTCGGGCCCAACACCGGGGAGCTGTTTTTT,CASLGPNTGELFF
TRBD2,TRBV5-1,-,TRBJ2-5,TGCGCCAGCAGCCCGGGACTAGCGGGGGGCCCTCAAGAGACCCAGTACTTC,CASSPGLAGGPQETQYF
-,TRBV29-1,-,TRBJ2-2,TGCAGCGTTGAAAGGCGGGGTCCCGGGGAGCTGTTTTTT,CSVERRGPGELFF
-,TRBV6-6,-,TRBJ2-1,TGTGCCAGCAGTTACCCCGGCAATGAGCAGTTCTTC,CASSYPGNEQFF
TRBD2,TRBV7-2,-,TRBJ2-5,TGTGCCAGCAGCTTGGGCGGGAGGATCGGGGAGACCCAGTACTTC,CASSLGGRIGETQYF
TRBD1,TRBV4-3,-,TRBJ2-6,TGCGCCAGCGGAGGACAGGGAAGCTACTCTGGGGCCAACGTCCTGACTTTC,CASGGQGSYSGANVLTF
-,TRBV20-1,-,TRBJ1-2,TGCAGTGCTAGGACAGCAGGCTACACCTTC,CSARTAGYTF
-,TRBV29-1,-,TRBJ1-1,TGCAGCGTTGAAACCGGGACGGCATACACTGAAGCTTTCTTT,CSVETGTAYTEAFF
-,TRBV6-1,-,TRBJ2-7,TGTGCCAGTTTTCCTGGGGCAGGCTCCTACGAGCAGTACTTC,CASFPGAGSYEQYF
-,TRBV9,-,TRBJ2-2,TGTGCCAGCAGCCCAGGCGTGGCGAGGGCCGGGGAGCTGTTTTTT,CASSPGVARAGELFF
-,TRBV18,-,TRBJ2-1,TGTGCCAGCTCACCCCCCGGAGGGGTTCTCTGGCTTGAGCAGTTCTTC,CASSPPGGVLWLEQFF
-,TRBV19,-,TRBJ1-4,TGTGCCAGTAGTGCACAGTCGATTCGGGAAAAACTGTTTTTT,CASSAQSIREKLFF
TRBD1,TRBV6-6,-,TRBJ2-3,TGTGCCAGCAGTTACCCAAGGGGGCACACAGATACGCAGTATTTT,CASSYPRGHTDTQYF